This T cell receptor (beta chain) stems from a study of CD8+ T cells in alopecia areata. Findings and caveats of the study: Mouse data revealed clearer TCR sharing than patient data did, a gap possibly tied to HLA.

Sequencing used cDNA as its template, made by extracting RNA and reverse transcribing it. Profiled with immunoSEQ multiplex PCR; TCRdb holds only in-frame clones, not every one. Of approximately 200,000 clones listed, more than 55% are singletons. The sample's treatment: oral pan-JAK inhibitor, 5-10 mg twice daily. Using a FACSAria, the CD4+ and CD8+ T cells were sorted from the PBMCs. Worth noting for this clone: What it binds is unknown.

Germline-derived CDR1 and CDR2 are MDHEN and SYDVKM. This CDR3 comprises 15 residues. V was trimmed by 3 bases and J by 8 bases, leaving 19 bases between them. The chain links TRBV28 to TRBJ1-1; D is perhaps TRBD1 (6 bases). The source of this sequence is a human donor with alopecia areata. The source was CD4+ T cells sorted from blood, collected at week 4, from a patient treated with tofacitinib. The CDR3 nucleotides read TGTGCCAGCAGTTTGAGGCAGGGGATGGTCACGGAAGCTTTCTTT. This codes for CASSLRQGMVTEAFF.